A selection of T cell receptor beta chains follows, all from one sample in a study of blood T cells in healthy people across ages. Each CDR3 protein is one row after TCRdb ran MiXCR on the 5' RACE reads. The table has 750,000 to 950,000 distinct CDR3 sequences, 20% to 30% seen once. These data were also filed under a second study, of T cells of mothers and their children.

Sequencing used blood. These TCRs come from a boy aged 5-17 years in good health. The CDR3 runs from the conserved cysteine through the conserved F or W. A D gene is named only where the DNA matches it firmly. Only some rows state a clone size, as once, few, many or a class for expanded clones.

v_gene: TRBV3-1; j_gene: TRBJ2-7; d_gene: TRBD1; abundance: few; CDR3aa: CASSHSGQLSYEQYF; CDR3nt: TGTGCCAGCAGCCATTCGGGACAGCTCTCCTACGAGCAGTACTTC
v_gene: TRBV5-1; j_gene: TRBJ2-5; d_gene: TRBD2; abundance: few; CDR3aa: CASSPAAGGGQETQHF; CDR3nt: TGCGCCAGCAGCCCCGCGGCGGGGGGAGGCCAAGAGACCCAGCACTTC
v_gene: TRBV12-3/TRBV12-4; j_gene: TRBJ2-1; d_gene: -; abundance: few; CDR3aa: CASRDGTSRQFF; CDR3nt: TGTGCCAGCAGGGACGGGACTTCCCGACAGTTCTTC
v_gene: TRBV9; j_gene: TRBJ2-5; d_gene: TRBD2; abundance: -; CDR3aa: CASASGGISYNEQFF; CDR3nt: TGTGCCAGCGCTAGCGGGGGTATCTCCTACAATGAGCAGTTCTTT
v_gene: TRBV5-1; j_gene: TRBJ1-4; d_gene: -; abundance: many; CDR3aa: CASSLGSNEKLFF; CDR3nt: TGCGCCAGCAGCTTGGGGAGTAATGAAAAACTGTTTTTT
v_gene: TRBV6-5; j_gene: TRBJ1-1; d_gene: TRBD1; abundance: few; CDR3aa: CASSYSGQANTEAFF; CDR3nt: TGTGCCAGCAGTTACTCGGGACAGGCGAACACTGAAGCTTTCTTT
v_gene: TRBV27; j_gene: TRBJ2-7; d_gene: -; abundance: -; CDR3aa: CASSPTGLIYEQYF; CDR3nt: TGTGCCAGCAGTCCGACCGGGCTAATCTACGAGCAGTACTTC
v_gene: TRBV13; j_gene: TRBJ2-4; d_gene: -; abundance: -; CDR3aa: CASRSAQGSKNIQYF; CDR3nt: TGTGCCAGCAGATCCGCCCAGGGGTCCAAAAACATTCAGTACTTC
v_gene: TRBV6-4; j_gene: TRBJ2-3; d_gene: -; abundance: few; CDR3aa: CASSVGLDTDTQYF; CDR3nt: TGTGCCAGCAGTGTTGGACTTGACACAGATACGCAGTATTTT
v_gene: TRBV2; j_gene: TRBJ2-5; d_gene: -; abundance: -; CDR3aa: CASSDQGTQYF; CDR3nt: TGTGCCAGCAGTGATCAGGGTACCCAGTACTTC
v_gene: TRBV12-3/TRBV12-4; j_gene: TRBJ2-7; d_gene: -; abundance: -; CDR3aa: CASSPTSGTGFYEQYF; CDR3nt: TGTGCCAGCAGCCCAACCTCCGGGACTGGATTCTACGAGCAGTACTTC
v_gene: TRBV15; j_gene: TRBJ2-5; d_gene: TRBD1; abundance: few; CDR3aa: CATSTGTGVARGEQYF; CDR3nt: TGTGCCACCAGTACCGGGACAGGAGTAGCGAGGGGGGAGCAGTACTTC
v_gene: TRBV6-1; j_gene: TRBJ2-3; d_gene: TRBD2; abundance: -; CDR3aa: CASRQRLAGGTDTQYF; CDR3nt: TGTGCCAGCAGACAGCGACTAGCGGGGGGCACAGATACGCAGTATTTT
v_gene: TRBV9; j_gene: TRBJ1-2; d_gene: -; abundance: few; CDR3aa: CASSPRSGGNYGYTF; CDR3nt: TGTGCCAGCAGCCCAAGGTCGGGCGGGAACTATGGCTACACCTTC
v_gene: TRBV6-4; j_gene: TRBJ2-1; d_gene: -; abundance: few; CDR3aa: CASSESPGSYNEQFF; CDR3nt: TGTGCCAGCAGTGAGAGTCCAGGGTCCTACAATGAGCAGTTCTTC
v_gene: TRBV3-1; j_gene: TRBJ2-5; d_gene: -; abundance: few; CDR3aa: CASSQETVTQYF; CDR3nt: TGTGCCAGCAGCCAAGAAACGGTTACCCAGTACTTC
v_gene: TRBV6-5; j_gene: TRBJ2-5; d_gene: -; abundance: -; CDR3aa: CASSYSLASEETQYF; CDR3nt: TGTGCCAGCAGTTACTCGTTAGCGTCAGAAGAGACCCAGTACTTC
v_gene: TRBV28; j_gene: TRBJ1-2; d_gene: -; abundance: many; CDR3aa: CASSLGDYGYTF; CDR3nt: TGTGCCAGCAGTCTCGGGGACTATGGCTACACCTTC
v_gene: TRBV7-6; j_gene: TRBJ2-5; d_gene: -; abundance: few; CDR3aa: CASSSHQETQYF; CDR3nt: TGTGCCAGCAGCTCCCACCAAGAGACCCAGTACTTC
v_gene: TRBV7-9; j_gene: TRBJ1-1; d_gene: -; abundance: -; CDR3aa: CASSLRVGDTEAFF; CDR3nt: TGTGCCAGCAGCTTGAGGGTAGGAGACACTGAAGCTTTCTTT
v_gene: TRBV29-1; j_gene: TRBJ1-2; d_gene: -; abundance: -; CDR3aa: CSVEWGGRDRVFYGYTF; CDR3nt: TGCAGCGTTGAATGGGGTGGACGGGACCGTGTATTCTATGGCTACACCTTC
v_gene: TRBV9; j_gene: TRBJ2-7; d_gene: -; abundance: few; CDR3aa: CASSGGSWYEQYF; CDR3nt: TGTGCCAGCAGCGGGGGCAGTTGGTACGAGCAGTACTTC